A single sample gave rise to the 22 T cell receptor beta chains below, sequenced in a study of blood T cell repertoires in COVID-19. Libraries were prepared by immunoSEQ multiplex PCR; TCRdb keeps only in-frame clonotypes and omits some of them. The repertoire consists of a few hundred thousand clones, with roughly 88% occurring once and the leading ten covering about 1.5%. The specimen sequenced was PBMCs or T cells enriched from blood (not recorded which). These receptors were obtained from a woman between 18 and 29 years old who had been exposed to COVID-19.

This clone occurred a few times. The V call is TRBV6-1, the J call TRBJ2-7, with 9 positions matching TRBD1. The junction had 6 bases not matched to a gene; V was cut back by 0 bases and J by 6 bases. CDR1 is MNHNS, CDR2 SASEGT, per germline. This CDR3 contains 15 residues. The CDR3: CASSEARTGVREQYF. Written as DNA, the CDR3 is TGTGCCAGCAGTGAAGCTCGGACAGGGGTTCGCGAGCAGTACTTC.

This clone was picked up a small number of times. The chain links TRBV28 to TRBJ1-2; D is undetermined. Trimming took 5 bases from V and 2 from J, leaving 6 bases between them. This CDR3 region has 12 residues. CDR1 and CDR2 (germline): MDHEN, SYDVKM. CDR3 residues: CASSKQNYGYTF. CDR3 DNA sequence: TGTGCCAGCAGTAAACAGAACTATGGCTACACCTTC.

The chain joins TRBV7-9 to TRBJ2-5; the match to TRBD2 covers 11 bases. CDR1 and CDR2 (germline): SEHNR, FQNEAQ (reference sequence). CDR3 length: 15 residues. The V gene end was trimmed by 5 bases and the J gene end by 5 bases; junction bases not matched to a gene: 7. The CDR3 sequence is CASSPLAGGKETQYF. The DNA for the CDR3 is TGTGCCAGCAGCCCCCTAGCGGGGGGAAAGGAGACCCAGTACTTC.

The CDR3 protein is CASTHIMNTEAFF. The CDR3 DNA reads TGTGCCAGCACCCACATAATGAACACTGAAGCTTTCTTT. This sequence joins TRBV7-9 and TRBJ1-1; D gene unclear. The CDR3 is made up of 13 amino acids. Trimming removed 7 bases from V and 0 bases from J, with 9 bases in between. Germline assignment: CDR1 SEHNR and CDR2 FQNEAQ (reference sequence).

The genes are TRBV10-2 and TRBJ2-7, with D perhaps matching TRBD2 (5 bases). The CDR3 consists of 13 residues. Trimming took off 10 bases at V and 4 bases at J, with 17 bases between the two ends. CDR1 and CDR2 (germline): WSHSY, SAAADI. As DNA, the CDR3 is TGCGCCACGCGACTCGCCTCGGGGTACGAGCAGTACTTC. Amino acid sequence: CATRLASGYEQYF.

The chain employs TRBV27 and TRBJ2-7, with D maybe TRBD1 (5 bases). There are 14 residues in the CDR3. V was clipped by 1 base and J by 2 bases, with 9 bases between them. Germline lookup yields CDR1 MNHEY and CDR2 SMNVEV (reference sequence). The CDR3 spells CASSLFSRAYEQYF. In DNA form, the CDR3 reads TGTGCCAGCAGTTTATTCTCCAGGGCCTACGAGCAGTACTTC.

This rearrangement joins TRBV5-5 to TRBJ1-6; unclear D gene. The germline V gene encodes CDR1 SGHKS and CDR2 YYEKEE (reference sequence). V was cut by 3 bases and J by 9 bases, with 16 bases left in between. The length of the CDR3 is 15 residues. CDR3 sequence: CASSWSSAGGSPLHF. The DNA for the CDR3 is TGTGCCAGCAGCTGGTCGTCGGCAGGTGGTTCACCCCTCCACTTT.

The chain carries TRBV18 and TRBJ2-7, with D possibly being TRBD2 (6 bases). In germline, CDR1 is KGHSH, CDR2 LQKENI. The CDR3 is 12 residues long. V was clipped by 3 bases and J by 6 bases, with 9 bases between them. CDR3 DNA: TGTGCCAGCTCACCCCGGGGGTTCGAGCAGTACTTC. Protein product: CASSPRGFEQYF.

The chain links TRBV7-9 to TRBJ1-6, with TRBD1 matching 10 bases. V dropped 0 bases and J dropped 8; count of bases not matched to a gene: 1. Germline values: CDR1 SEHNR, CDR2 FQNEAQ (reference sequence). This CDR3 is 15 amino acids long. CDR3 nucleotide sequence: TGTGCCAGCAGCTTAGCCGGGACAGGGGATTCACCCCTCCACTTT. Translation: CASSLAGTGDSPLHF.

This clone occurred once. This chain connects TRBV7-8 to TRBJ2-1; 11 bases align to TRBD2. The germline CDR1 and CDR2 sequences are SGHVS and FQNEAQ. The V segment lost 5 bases and the J segment 5 bases; nucleotides outside the gene matches: 11. This CDR3 is built from 17 residues. In nucleotides, the CDR3 is TGTGCCAGCAGCCTCGCGATTAGCGGGAGGGCCCACAATGAGCAGTTCTTC. It yields the protein CASSLAISGRAHNEQFF.

This clone has just a few counts. Other DNA sequences in this sample translate to the same CDR3. The V gene is TRBV6-5, the J gene TRBJ2-7; the match to TRBD1 covers 9 bases. Trimming took 2 bases from V and 3 from J; bases not matched to a gene: 2. Germline V CDR1 and CDR2: MNHEY, SVGAGI. The CDR3 loop spans 14 amino acids. The CDR3 DNA is TGTGCCAGCAGTTACGGGACAGGGAACTACGAGCAGTACTTC. It yields the protein CASSYGTGNYEQYF.

The chain uses TRBV5-4 and TRBJ2-7, with no clear D. The CDR3 length is 13 residues. Germline V lookup: CDR1 SGHNT, CDR2 YYREEE (reference sequence). V lost 7 bases, J lost 0 bases, and 11 bases lay in between. The CDR3 loop is CASGEESSYEQYF. DNA for the CDR3: TGTGCCAGCGGCGAGGAGAGCTCCTACGAGCAGTACTTC.

V usage is TRBV5-6 and J usage is TRBJ2-3; 14 bases fit TRBD2. CDR3 length equals 18 residues. V lost 4 bases and J lost 2; bases outside the gene matches: 9. Germline-derived CDR1 and CDR2 are SGHDT and YYEEEE. This CDR3 reads CASSGGLAGVKNTDTQYF. Written as DNA, the CDR3 is TGTGCCAGCAGCGGGGGACTAGCGGGAGTCAAAAACACAGATACGCAGTATTTT. The whole variable domain, remainder taken from reference TRBV5-6 and TRBJ2-3, is DAGVTQSPTHLIKTRGQQVTLRCSPKSGHDTVSWYQQALGQGPQFIFQYYEEEERQRGNFPDRFSGHQFPNYSSELNVNALLLGDSALYLCASSGGLAGVKNTDTQYFGPGTRLTVL.

The CDR3 spells CASSVAGVNNEQFF. The CDR3 bases are TGTGCCAGCAGCGTAGCGGGGGTCAACAATGAGCAGTTCTTC. The chain joins TRBV9 to TRBJ2-1, with a weak D call TRBD2 (6 bases). With 0 bases removed from V and 5 bases from J, the gap between germline ends came to 9 bases. The CDR3 covers 14 residues. Germline CDR1 and CDR2: SGDLS and YYNGEE.

This clone has only a few counts. The chain employs TRBV7-3 and TRBJ1-5, with 7 bases matching TRBD1. This CDR3 has 12 amino acids. The junction had 5 bases not matched to a gene; V was cut back by 8 bases and J by 7 bases. Germline CDR1 reads SGHTA; CDR2 reads FQGTGA. The CDR3 sequence: CASQDREQPQHF. The CDR3 DNA sequence: TGTGCCAGCCAAGACAGGGAACAGCCCCAGCATTTT.

CDR3 residues: CATRGQGNYGYTF. In nucleotides, the CDR3 is TGTGCCACCAGAGGACAGGGTAACTATGGCTACACCTTC. The chain carries TRBV15 and TRBJ1-2, with TRBD1 matching over 8 bases. CDR3 length: 13 residues. Germline CDR1 is LNHNV and CDR2 is YYDKDF (reference sequence). J gave up 1 base and V 6 bases, and 1 base lay outside the gene matches. The full variable domain, completed using reference TRBV15 and TRBJ1-2, is DAMVIQNPRYQVTQFGKPVTLSCSQTLNHNVMYWYQQKSSQAPKLLFHYYDKDFNNEADTPDNFQSRRPNTSFCFLDIRSPGLGDTAMYLCATRGQGNYGYTFGSGTRLTVV.

The chain couples TRBV28 to TRBJ1-2; 7 bases are shared with TRBD1. V gave up 6 bases and J gave up 5 bases; unmatched junction bases: 6. The CDR3 is 13 amino acids. The germline V gene has CDR1 MDHEN and CDR2 SYDVKM. The CDR3 spells CASSTGVGYGYTF. For the CDR3, the DNA is TGTGCCAGCAGCACAGGGGTTGGGTATGGCTACACCTTC.

This clone was recorded once. The chain couples TRBV28 to TRBJ1-1, with D perhaps TRBD1 (5 bases). The ends were cut back, 3 bases at V and 1 base at J, with 12 bases in the middle. Germline V lookup: CDR1 MDHEN, CDR2 SYDVKM. The CDR3 has 15 residues. CDR3 amino acids: CASSFGGTGNTEAFF. In DNA form, the CDR3 reads TGTGCCAGCAGTTTCGGGGGGACGGGGAACACTGAAGCTTTCTTT.

The J gene is TRBJ1-2, the V gene TRBV29-1; D is possibly TRBD1 (5 bases). The V and J ends lost 5 bases and 3 bases respectively, with 10 bases between them. The CDR3 extends over 12 amino acids. Germline V gene data show CDR1 as SQVTM and CDR2 as ANQGSEA. The CDR3 is CSVSRAHYGYTF. DNA for the CDR3: TGCAGCGTTTCCAGGGCACACTATGGCTACACCTTC.

This chain connects TRBV2 to TRBJ1-4; 9 nucleotides match TRBD1. Germline CDR1 SNHLY, CDR2 FYNNEI. This CDR3 contains 12 residues. Trimming removed 9 bases from V and 8 bases from J; junction bases left unmatched: 4. The CDR3 bases are TGTGCCAGGAAGGGACAGGGCGAAAAACTGTTTTTT. Amino acids: CARKGQGEKLFF.

The genes are TRBV5-6 and TRBJ1-6; D not resolved. This CDR3 contains 13 residues. Looked up from germline, CDR1 is SGHDT and CDR2 is YYEEEE. V shed 1 base and J shed 6 bases, with 5 bases lying between them. The CDR3, as DNA: TGTGCCAGCAGCTTGCCCTTTAATTCACCCCTCCACTTT. This gives the protein CASSLPFNSPLHF.

This chain links TRBV10-3 with TRBJ1-5; D possibly corresponds to TRBD1 (6 bases). The ends were cut back, 10 bases at V and 7 bases at J, with 17 bases in the middle. CDR1 and CDR2 from the germline V gene are ENHRY and SYGVKD. CDR3 length: 13 amino acids. CDR3 amino acids: CATSGQSYQPQHF. CDR3 coding DNA: TGTGCCACCTCGGGACAATCCTACCAGCCCCAGCATTTT.